Included here is one TCR beta chain sequence, with context. Its binding antigen is unknown. This entry is derived from a study of cytomegalovirus exposure and HLA in healthy donors (dated by TCRdb to about 2017). Background for the entire study: In an earlier analysis of roughly 500 of the donors, around 300 Gb of sequence data and 90 million to 130 million unique TCR beta sequences from about 190 million T cells were reported. Approximately 300 gigabases of sequencing data and tens of millions of unique TCR sequences made up an early release that covered under 750 HLA-typed donors. The genetic ancestry cluster associated with self-reported Caucasian donors included 81% of the roughly 380 genotyped donors. The aim of the study was to test whether cataloging public T cell receptors could identify signatures of past pathogen exposure. The study profiled the T cell repertoires of 550 to 700 subjects by immunosequencing and related them to cytomegalovirus serostatus. Besides the first cohort of 666 subjects, a separate validation cohort made up of over 100 different subjects was used. The study combined high-throughput TCR immunosequencing, statistical association of individual TCRs with disease status, and machine learning to predict cytomegalovirus infection status. In a later analysis, previously published TCR beta repertoires from several hundred donors were re-analyzed and high-resolution HLA genotyping was added so that TCR occurrence patterns could be studied. Rather than using new phenotypic data, the later analysis identified candidate immune exposures from TCR beta sequences and from how often those sequences occurred across donors. An earlier analysis of roughly 580 of the donors used high-throughput TCR beta sequencing to judge whether each TCR beta V gene segment behaved as functional or pseudogenic. Alongside the repertoire data, information on donor age, sex, ethnicity and CMV serostatus was compiled. Genome-wide SNP genotypes for about three fifths of the roughly 670 donors were used in a later genetic analysis, which treated that subset as a discovery cohort. All discovery cohort repertoires had been generated using a single sequencing platform. HLA typing covered class I and class II loci at four-digit resolution. The number of donors typed differed by locus, with about 629-640 for A, B, C, DRB1 and DQB1, about 500 for DQA1, 606 for DPA1, and about 450 for DPB1. Because of strong linkage in the cohort, five DR-DQ haplotypes were treated as single units for association and clustering. Across around 400 genotyped donors of the cohort, an average of roughly 250,000 unique TCR beta nucleotide sequences per donor were sequenced, and roughly 20% of those sequences were non-productive. Results and caveats for the whole study, not just this receptor: Because some donors lacked HLA typing at each locus, the association tests relied only on the typed subset. A later analysis reported that several top co-occurrence clusters appeared linked to parvovirus B19, influenza, CMV and Epstein-Barr virus. The only immune exposure information available for the cohort was CMV serostatus. A later analysis found that most CMV-associated TCR beta chains appeared HLA-restricted, with HLA associations seemingly driven largely by CMV exposure. Presence/absence analyses assumed roughly uniform sequencing depth across donors, an assumption that may not hold. A cluster of highly shared sequence variants was judged likely to represent a technical artifact of the sequencing pipeline. In the study, 150 to 200 TCR beta chains were listed as associated with cytomegalovirus. In vitro tests confirmed that three of the cytomegalovirus-associated TCR beta chains recognize cytomegalovirus antigens. A further reported finding was that TCR beta sequences accurately predicted the HLA-A and HLA-B alleles for most subjects in the first cohort. At a false discovery rate of 0.05, a later analysis linked 16,951 TCR beta sequences to specific HLA alleles. Linkage disequilibrium might explain the correlated functional status among segregating V segments, but an unknown experimental factor could not be excluded. Only TCR beta chains were sequenced in this cohort, and the absence of alpha or paired-chain data limited detectable features. The earlier analysis of nearly 600 of the donors excluded some 16 rarely observed V segments, including chromosome 9 orphons, because counts were too low. A later analysis found that HLA-associated TCR beta chains were more clonally expanded and had lower generation probabilities than equally common non-associated chains. A later analysis found that TCR association rates varied across HLA loci, with DRB1 alleles showing the most associated TCRs and HLA-C alleles the fewest. In an earlier analysis of some 640 of the donors, most TCR beta V segments were observed in productive rearrangements about 87% or about 30% of the time, broadly matching IMGT annotations. The classifier was reported to diagnose cytomegalovirus status with high specificity and sensitivity in both the original cohort and the validation cohort. Strong co-occurrence of HLA alleles, especially DR and DQ, made assigning TCR associations to individual alleles difficult. In a later genetic analysis, a missense DCLRE1C variant was associated with V-gene and J-gene trimming of TCR beta chains, and the association was replicated in an independent cohort. A later genetic analysis reported fewer N-insertions in productive TCRs among donors in an Asian-associated ancestry cluster than the 666-donor mean. While some public TCRs were present in many individuals, most TCR sequences turned up only very rarely across donors. The 87-base-pair reads could not distinguish some IMGT-functional V segments, including TRBV6-2 and TRBV6-3, so those segments were excluded. The authors suggested that the approach could potentially be generalized to other disease states and immunological phenotypes.

The cohort comprised 710 or so healthy bone marrow donors. At the time of sampling, every cohort member was nominally healthy, though immune exposures that went unrecorded were likely present. The donor was CMV seronegative and was included in the group of several hundred seronegative cohort members. Each donor provided a peripheral blood sample, and peripheral blood mononuclear cells were used for TCR beta sequencing. The Qiagen DNeasy Blood Extraction Kit was used to extract genomic DNA from the blood cell samples. At the junction V is shortened by 1 base and J by 5 bases, with 15 bases in between. Per the germline V gene, KGHSH is the CDR1 and LQKENI is the CDR2. Including the terminal cysteine and phenylalanine, the CDR3 comprises 16 residues. CDR3 DNA is the only sequence kept; it has 48 bases, read in frame from the first base. Libraries were made using the immunoSEQ multiplex PCR assay. A mixture of 60 forward primers for TCR Vbeta segments and 13 reverse primers for TCR Jbeta segments was used in the multiplex PCR. A multiplex PCR assay on genomic DNA amplified the CDR3 region of rearranged TCR beta genes. Amplified TCR beta libraries were sequenced as 87-base-pair reads on the Illumina HiSeq System. The published analysis was carried out like this. A later analysis counted some 74 million unique TCR beta chains across the 666 repertoires, and 10 million to 12 million of these chains were shared by at least two donors. Raw reads were error-corrected and collapsed into unique sequences with a nearest-neighbor algorithm that merged closely related sequences to remove PCR and sequencing errors. To assign V, D and J gene segments, CDR3 sequences were aligned to IMGT reference sequences. For a sequence to be retained, a match of at least six nucleotides to both a V gene segment and a J gene segment was required. A rearrangement was called productive if the CDR3 had no stop codons and remained in frame with V and J, and every other rearrangement was called non-productive. Following IMGT convention, CDR3 was defined as the stretch from the second conserved V-encoded cysteine to the conserved J-encoded phenylalanine. In an earlier analysis of around 570 of the donors, sequences lacking an unambiguous match to a single V gene segment were excluded. In an earlier analysis of roughly 600 of the donors, a V segment was called functional when productive rearrangements were above 56.7%, and segregating when the standard deviation between donors exceeded 5%. A statistical classification framework was built to diagnose cytomegalovirus status from the catalog of TCR beta chain sequences. A later analysis assigned V and J genes by comparing TCR nucleotide sequences with IMGT/GENE-DB human TR gene sequences. A later analysis assigned CDR3 sequences and most-parsimonious VDJ recombination scenarios with the TCRdist pipeline. In a later analysis, every TCR beta chain was defined by the combination of its CDR3 amino acid sequence and its V-gene family, and reads without a unique V-gene family were dropped. A later analysis removed several hundred highly shared, low-generation-probability nucleotide sequences to deal with suspected cross-contamination and a sequencing artifact. For each public chain, a later analysis derived a clonal expansion index from normalized ranks of inferred template counts within each repertoire. A later analysis computed generation probabilities with a VDJ recombination model fitted to out-of-frame rearrangements, and checked the results against IGoR. In a later analysis, hypergeometric tests were used to score TCR-TCR, TCR-HLA and TCR-CMV co-occurrence, with a repertoire-size bias correction applied to TCR pairs. A later analysis estimated false discovery rates by permuting HLA or CMV assignments 20 times. In a later analysis, co-occurring TCRs were grouped using DBSCAN, with TCRdist sequence similarity added in when clustering inside HLA-allele-positive subsets. For co-occurrence clustering, repertoires with fewer than 30,000 or more than 120,000 public chains were excluded, along with roughly 5 repertoires with anomalous nucleotide sharing. In TCRdb, the immuneACCESS table is reduced to in-frame sequences with V and J assigned. These tables do not hold every clone; where another copy was compared, an unresolved V gene accounts for under half, and the others remain unexplained. That table furnishes V, J and clone size, whereas the DNA furnished D and trimming. This sample's table has entries for 100,000 to 150,000 clones. The ten largest clones take up over 1.5% of the sample.

The chain is encoded by TRBV18 joined to TRBJ2-1; a tentative D call is TRBD1 (6 bases match). The TCR comes from a man between 18 and 35 years old in good health and CMV-seronegative. The sequencing sample was made of PBMCs. Read as DNA, the sequence is TGTGCCAGCTCACCACGGGAGACAGGTAACGACAATGAGCAGTTCTTC. Its product reads: CASSPRETGNDNEQFF.